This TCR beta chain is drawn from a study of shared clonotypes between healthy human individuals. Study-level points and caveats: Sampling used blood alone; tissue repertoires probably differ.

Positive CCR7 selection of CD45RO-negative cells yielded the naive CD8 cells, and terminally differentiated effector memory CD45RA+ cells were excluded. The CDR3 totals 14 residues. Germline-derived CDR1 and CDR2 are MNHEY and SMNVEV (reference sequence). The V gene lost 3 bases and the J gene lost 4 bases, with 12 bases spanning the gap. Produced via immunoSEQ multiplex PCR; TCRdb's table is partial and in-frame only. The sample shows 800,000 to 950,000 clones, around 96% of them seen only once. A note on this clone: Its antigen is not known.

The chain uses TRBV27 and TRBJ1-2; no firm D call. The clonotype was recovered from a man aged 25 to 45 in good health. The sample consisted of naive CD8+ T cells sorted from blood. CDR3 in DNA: TGTGCCAGCAGTTTTTATGGTCAGACCTATGGCTACACCTTC. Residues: CASSFYGQTYGYTF.